This section outlines one TCR beta chain sequence together with its context. The antigen is unknown. The sample comes from a study of shared clonotypes between healthy human individuals. Study context: There were three CD4 naive, three CD4 memory, two CD8 naive and one CD8 memory plates per donor.

Study results and limitations: For naive CD4 cells, roughly 5% of clonotypes were shared across a handful of donors.

Original processing notes: With immunoSEQ giving junction-only sequences and no quality scores, filtering differed. Data came from immunoSEQ multiplex PCR; TCRdb stores just in-frame clones and leaves some out. V and J calls and clone size are as listed in that table; D and trimming were resolved from the DNA. The data contain over a million clones, around 74% of them singletons. Germline V gives CDR1 SEHNR, CDR2 FQNEAQ (reference sequence). This CDR3 is 11 amino acids long. The V end lost 5 bases, the J end lost 8 bases, and 9 bases lay between the germline ends. The sequencing sample was made of memory CD4+ T cells sorted from blood. Subset reported: CD45RA-negative fraction. The rearrangement joins TRBV7-9 to TRBJ1-1; a weak D match, TRBD1 (5 bases). The origin of this receptor is a young man in good health. This CDR3 is CASSLGGEAFF. The CDR3 bases are TGTGCCAGCAGCCTCGGGGGAGAAGCTTTCTTT.